This T cell receptor beta chain appears in the sequencing data of a study of beta chain features in type 1 diabetes (dated by TCRdb to the late 2010s). Study-wide context: No differences in mean age, gender distribution, total cell number or subset yield were found between patients and healthy donors. Whereas all 28 donors provided naive and central memory subsets, regulatory and stem cell-like memory subsets were isolated from just 8 patients and roughly eight healthy donors. A total of roughly 98,000,000 sorted cells were examined across all samples, and a strong correlation was observed between cell number per subset and RNA yield. In the study, TCRB repertoires of sorted circulating CD4+ T cell subsets from recently diagnosed type 1 diabetes patients were compared with those of matched healthy donors. Study-level results and caveats: Type 1 diabetes patients showed a moderate but significant shortening of TCRB CDR3 length in all four CD4+ subsets. The naive, central memory and regulatory TCRB repertoires appeared to resemble one another more closely among patients than among healthy donors. Because small numbers of individuals were included in the HLA sub-analyses, any influence of HLA type on TCRB rearrangement was left unresolved. Because cDNA rather than genomic DNA was sequenced, highly expressing activated cells could have been over-represented, although no difference in activation and CD3 levels was found between groups. PCR might favor shorter templates, but patient and control samples were amplified and corrected together, so any skew would affect both groups equally. At VDJ recombination sites, type 1 diabetes patients had fewer insertions and more deleted nucleotides, which implies abnormalities in thymic rearrangement.

In the case of this clone: Its antigen remains undetermined. There are no base qualities to consult, and no much larger clone falls within one base.

From each donor, a single peripheral blood sample of 100 to 150 mL on average was drawn into heparinised tubes. Using a panel that included CD45RO, CCR7, CD25, CD127, CD95 and CD27, naive, central memory, regulatory and stem cell-like memory CD4+ T cells were sorted on a BD FACSAria II. Every sorted population had a purity above 98%. Right away, PBMCs were isolated by Lymphoprep density gradient centrifugation and were stained directly, with no culture step. So that batch effects would be minimized, each experiment stained and sorted samples in pairs, pairing one healthy donor with one patient. The entire amount of isolated RNA was reverse transcribed using the High Capacity cDNA Reverse Transcription Kit, so the sequenced TCRB transcripts were expressed ones. Deep immunoSEQ sequencing was performed on naive, central memory and regulatory T cell samples, with an average of about 3.57 million total reads per sample. Sorted cells were lysed in RLT buffer, and RNA was extracted using DNase-treated RNeasy Micro or Mini kits according to cell number. Each cell subset was processed on its own to prevent cross-contamination, while patient and healthy donor samples were processed together. The immunoSEQ multiplex PCR was used to amplify TCRB sequences from cDNA, yielding 87-bp fragments that span the CDR3 region. Sequencing of the amplicons was done on the Illumina HiSeq platform. The paper's data handling went like this. Synthetic template baselines were used to correct PCR bias computationally, reads within Hamming distance 2 were collapsed, and singletons that could not be merged were discarded. Reads were aligned to IMGT to assign V, D and J genes, CDR3 length, and insertions or deletions at six rearrangement sites. Within each subset, clonotype counts were normalized to sorted cell number, and only after that were true diversity and Gini coefficients computed with the tcR R package. The overlap coefficient, calculated on TCRB nucleotide sequences, was used to measure repertoire sharing. The table comes from immuneACCESS by way of TCRdb, which keeps in-frame sequences with V and J called. Part of the clones is missing from these tables; in studies checked, under half for an unresolved V gene and the rest for unknown reasons. That table is the source of V, J and clone size, and D and trimming were worked out from the DNA. The sample table holds 130,000 to 150,000 clones, of which 40% to 55% were seen once. The ten largest clones take up roughly 0.43% of the sample.

From the cysteine through the phenylalanine, the CDR3 covers 15 amino acids. CDR3 DNA is the only sequence kept; it has 45 bases, read in frame from the first base. The germline V gene provides CDR1 SGHTA and CDR2 FQGNSA. This chain joins TRBV7-2 to TRBJ2-5, with 7 bases aligning to TRBD2. The last part of the DNA fits TRBJ2-7 better; the J call may be wrong. This sequence was found in a man aged 18 to 30 in good health. Sequencing input: Tregs from blood. According to the study, the label for this sample's cell subset or site signals: regulatory CD4+ T cells. Read as DNA, the sequence is TGTGCCAGCAGCCTCGGACCTAGCGGTTCCTACGAGCAGTACTTC. Translation gives CASSLGPSGSYEQYF.